The 29 T cell receptor beta chains below were found in one sample sequenced in a study of blood T cells in healthy people across ages. For the second PCR, which ran for about 7 to 11 cycles, a sample-barcoded 5' primer and a J-beta primer mix were used. One entry per CDR3 protein results from TCRdb running MiXCR on the 5' RACE reads. The sample lists roughly 1,800,000 distinct CDR3 sequences; approximately 50% were seen once. Sequencing was carried out using blood. All receptors come from a woman aged 40-49 years in good health.

This chain uses TRBV12-3 or TRBV12-4 with TRBJ2-2; 9 nucleotides match TRBD2. CDR3 length: 15 residues. V lost 4 bases, J lost 8 bases, and 8 bases stayed unmatched. The DNA of the CDR3 is TGTGCCAGCAGTTCCAGACTAGCGGAGATTGGGGAGCTGTTTTTT. Translated, it gives CASSSRLAEIGELFF.

This clonotype was picked up a small number of times. This chain joins TRBV3-1 and TRBJ2-3; a possible D gene is TRBD2 (6 bases). The CDR3 is 14 residues long. Germline V lookup: CDR1 LGHDT, CDR2 YNNKEL (reference sequence). Trimming stripped 0 bases from V and 6 bases from J, with 10 bases between. In DNA form, the CDR3 reads TGTGCCAGCAGCCAAGAGCGGGGTTTGGATACGCAGTATTTT. Protein: CASSQERGLDTQYF.

V gene TRBV7-9 combines with J gene TRBJ2-1, with TRBD1 identical over 9 bases. J was trimmed by 4 bases and V by 1 base; bases with no gene match: 2. This CDR3 region has 15 residues. The germline V gene encodes CDR1 SEHNR and CDR2 FQNEAQ (reference sequence). The CDR3 DNA follows: TGTGCCAGCAGCTTAGGGGACAGGGAGTACAATGAGCAGTTCTTC. Protein: CASSLGDREYNEQFF.

The V gene is TRBV29-1, the J gene TRBJ2-7; D call uncertain. This CDR3 has 13 residues. From germline, CDR1 is SQVTM and CDR2 ANQGSEA. Trimming stripped 2 bases from V and 0 bases from J, with 8 bases between. CDR3 nucleotide sequence: TGCAGCGTTGAACTAGGCGGCTCCTACGAGCAGTACTTC. It encodes CSVELGGSYEQYF.

This clonotype was counted a few times. This chain links TRBV20-1 with TRBJ2-3; 12 bases fit TRBD2. The V gene's germline CDR1 is DFQATT and CDR2 SNEGSKA (reference sequence). The CDR3 runs to 16 residues. V lost 6 bases to trimming and J lost 4 bases; unmatched junction nucleotides: 11. This CDR3 is CSAAATSGGLPDTQYF. The CDR3, as DNA: TGCAGTGCCGCCGCCACTAGCGGGGGGCTCCCAGATACGCAGTATTTT.

In this sample, this clonotype turned up a few times. The chain links TRBV28 to TRBJ2-4, with a possible D match to TRBD2 (6 bases). Trimming left V 2 bases short and J 0 bases short, with 17 bases between. The CDR3 has 18 amino acids. Germline-derived CDR1 and CDR2 are MDHEN and SYDVKM. The CDR3 loop is CASSLATGGLGAKNIQYF. The CDR3 bases are TGTGCCAGCAGTTTAGCCACCGGGGGACTTGGAGCCAAAAACATTCAGTACTTC.

This chain connects TRBV29-1 to TRBJ2-5; D tentatively fits TRBD1 or TRBD2 (7 bases each). Looked up from germline, CDR1 is SQVTM and CDR2 is ANQGSEA. The CDR3 is 13 amino acids. Trimming shortened V by 5 bases and J by 4 bases, and 14 bases separated the two germline ends. The CDR3 is CSVFRGGRETQYF. CDR3 bases: TGCAGCGTTTTCAGGGGGGGACGAGAGACCCAGTACTTC.

As regards this clonotype: One end of the junction fails to match germline, which may point to a read error. This rearrangement joins TRBV6-6 to TRBJ2-7; 9 bases match TRBD1. CDR1 is MNHNY, CDR2 SVGAGI, per germline (reference sequence). This CDR3 contains 15 residues. The CDR3 protein is CTSSYTGGLSYEQYF. As DNA, the CDR3 is TGTACCAGCAGTTACACAGGGGGCCTCTCCTACGAGCAGTACTTC.

This chain uses TRBV28 with TRBJ2-7; D gene uncertain. Trimming took 5 bases from V and 7 from J, leaving 24 bases between them. Germline V gives CDR1 MDHEN, CDR2 SYDVKM. CDR3 length: 16 amino acids. The DNA of the CDR3 is TGTGCCAGCAGTACGCCCTCCAGCGTGTCCTACAATGAGCAGTACTTC. The encoded protein is CASSTPSSVSYNEQYF.

The table lists this clonotype with a count of one. The J gene is TRBJ1-6, the V gene TRBV28; the D is unclear. The CDR3 is made up of 16 amino acids. CDR1 and CDR2 (germline): MDHEN, SYDVKM. The germline V and J ends were trimmed by 5 bases and 10 bases, with 21 bases remaining between them. CDR3: CASSKPGGSHLSPLHF. CDR3 bases: TGTGCCAGCAGTAAACCCGGTGGGAGCCATTTATCACCCCTCCACTTT.

Ten or more counts support this clonotype. J is TRBJ2-5 and V is TRBV14, with 7 nucleotides matching TRBD1. The CDR3 length is 17 residues. Germline CDR1 is SGHDN and CDR2 is FVKESK. V was pared by 0 bases and J by 4 bases, with 11 bases of the junction left unmatched. The DNA of the CDR3 is TGTGCCAGCAGCCAAGAATTCGGCTCTCCAGGGGGAGAGACCCAGTACTTC. Amino acid sequence: CASSQEFGSPGGETQYF.

This clonotype was seen a handful of times. This chain connects TRBV12-3 or TRBV12-4 to TRBJ2-7; 10 positions match TRBD1. With V trimmed by 4 bases and J by 7 bases, 7 bases remained unmatched. This CDR3 is 14 amino acids long. The CDR3: CASSSRQGAGEQYF. CDR3 nucleotide sequence: TGTGCCAGCAGTTCAAGACAGGGGGCGGGGGAGCAGTACTTC.

The chain is built from TRBV6-6 and TRBJ2-5, with D unresolved. The CDR3 is 15 residues long. Germline values: CDR1 MNHNY, CDR2 SVGAGI (reference sequence). V was pared by 0 bases and J by 5 bases, with 13 bases between. The CDR3 region has the DNA TGTGCCAGCAGTTACTCCCTTTTGGGCAGTGAGACCCAGTACTTC. Protein: CASSYSLLGSETQYF.

The V call is TRBV20-1, the J call TRBJ2-2; TRBD1 is a possible D gene (6 bases). Germline V gene sequence: CDR1 DFQATT, CDR2 SNEGSKA (reference sequence). Trimming removed 3 bases at V and 0 bases at J, with 11 bases between. CDR3 length: 15 amino acids. The CDR3 loop reads CSARRGQSNTGELFF. CDR3 coding DNA: TGCAGTGCTAGGCGCGGACAGTCGAACACCGGGGAGCTGTTTTTT.

V usage is TRBV12-3 or TRBV12-4 and J usage is TRBJ2-5; TRBD2 aligns across 9 bases. J lost 2 bases, V lost 6 bases, and 10 bases had no gene match. This CDR3 has 16 residues. Written as DNA, the CDR3 is TGTGCCAGCAGAAGGGCTAGCGGGGCCATGCAAGAGACCCAGTACTTC. Translation: CASRRASGAMQETQYF.

This sequence joins TRBV29-1 and TRBJ2-1; D may be TRBD2 (7 bases). V lost 8 bases, J lost 15 bases, and 29 bases lay in between. This CDR3 spans 14 amino acids. The V gene's germline CDR1 is SQVTM and CDR2 ANQGSEA. CDR3 in DNA: TGCAGCACCGATTCTAGGACAGTCCTTAGCGGGCGGTTCTTC. Protein sequence: CSTDSRTVLSGRFF.

This clonotype was seen more than once but under ten times. The chain is built from TRBV6-2 or TRBV6-3 and TRBJ2-1; D may correspond to TRBD1 or TRBD2 (5 bases each). The germline V gene encodes CDR1 MNHEY and CDR2 SVGEGT. The V and J ends lost 2 bases and 10 bases respectively, with 18 bases between them. This CDR3 is 15 amino acids long. The CDR3 loop reads CASSYRTWGIGEQFF. The CDR3, as DNA: TGTGCCAGCAGTTACCGAACGTGGGGGATCGGGGAGCAGTTCTTC.

The gene calls are TRBV20-1 and TRBJ2-5; 11 bases are a match to TRBD2. The V segment lost 0 bases and the J segment 1 base; nucleotides outside the gene matches: 1. The CDR3 consists of 15 residues. The germline gives CDR1 DFQATT, CDR2 SNEGSKA (reference sequence). The CDR3 sequence is CSARETSGGQETQYF. The CDR3, as DNA: TGCAGTGCTAGAGAAACTAGCGGGGGCCAAGAGACCCAGTACTTC.

The V gene is TRBV6-1, the J gene TRBJ2-5; TRBD1 agrees at 9 bases. Germline V gene sequence: CDR1 MNHNS, CDR2 SASEGT. J was trimmed by 3 bases and V by 6 bases; bases with no gene match: 11. This CDR3 contains 16 residues. Here the CDR3 DNA reads TGTGCCAGCAGGAAACCCGGGACAGGGAGGAAAGAGACCCAGTACTTC. This encodes CASRKPGTGRKETQYF.

The V and J genes are TRBV5-1 and TRBJ2-5; 9 positions agree with TRBD1. The CDR3 spans 15 residues. V lost 1 base to trimming and J lost 5 bases; unmatched junction nucleotides: 6. Germline assignment: CDR1 SGHRS and CDR2 YFSETQ. CDR3: CASSLRQGVAETQYF. The DNA for the CDR3 is TGCGCCAGCAGCTTGCGACAGGGGGTGGCTGAGACCCAGTACTTC.

The V and J genes are TRBV13 and TRBJ2-5; 13 positions agree with TRBD2. This CDR3 is 19 amino acids long. J was trimmed by 1 base and V by 4 bases; bases with no gene match: 12. The germline V gene encodes CDR1 PRHDT and CDR2 FYEKMQ (reference sequence). This CDR3 reads CASSCRLAGGLTPQETQYF. The CDR3 DNA reads TGTGCCAGCAGCTGTCGACTAGCGGGGGGACTGACTCCCCAAGAGACCCAGTACTTC.

This rearrangement joins TRBV29-1 to TRBJ1-4; no reliable D call. From germline, CDR1 is SQVTM and CDR2 ANQGSEA. CDR3 size: 11 residues. Trimming took off 1 base at V and 8 bases at J, with 5 bases between the two ends. The CDR3 loop is CSVEVWEKLFF. DNA of the CDR3: TGCAGCGTTGAAGTCTGGGAAAAACTGTTTTTT. The whole variable domain, remainder taken from reference TRBV29-1 and TRBJ1-4, is SAVISQKPSRDICQRGTSLTIQCQVDSQVTMMFWYRQQPGQSLTLIATANQGSEATYESGFVIDKFPISRPNLTFSTLTVSNMSPEDSSIYLCSVEVWEKLFFGSGTQLSVL.

The chain recombines TRBV6-5 with TRBJ2-7; D might be TRBD1 or TRBD2, each matching 6 bases. The germline V and J ends were trimmed by 0 bases and 1 base, with 19 bases remaining between them. The germline CDR1 and CDR2 sequences are MNHEY and SVGAGI. This CDR3 is built from 18 residues. The CDR3 loop reads CASSYSRWGASRSYEQYF. The CDR3 coding sequence is TGTGCCAGCAGTTACTCGCGCTGGGGGGCTAGCAGGTCCTACGAGCAGTACTTC.

The chain has TRBV7-2 and TRBJ1-2; D gene unclear. Trimming cost V 5 bases and J 7 bases, with 17 bases left between them. The germline gives CDR1 SGHTA, CDR2 FQGNSA. The CDR3 is 14 amino acids. CDR3 protein: CASSVTREGSGYTF. CDR3 nucleotide sequence: TGTGCCAGCAGCGTTACGCGGGAGGGTTCTGGCTACACCTTC. The full variable domain, with the rest looked up from reference TRBV7-2 and TRBJ1-2, is GAGVSQSPSNKVTEKGKDVELRCDPISGHTALYWYRQSLGQGLEFLIYFQGNSAPDKSGLPSDRFSAERTGGSVSTLTIQRTQQEDSAVYLCASSVTREGSGYTFGSGTRLTVV.

A few counts support this clonotype. The chain employs TRBV6-1 and TRBJ2-5; no definite D call. Between the trimmed V and J ends, which lost 7 bases and 1 base, there was a span of 16 bases. The CDR3 totals 15 residues. Germline CDR1 MNHNS, CDR2 SASEGT. The CDR3 bases are TGTGCCAGCAACCTCCGGATAGCTACCCAAGAGACCCAGTACTTC. Translated, it gives CASNLRIATQETQYF.

This clonotype came up many times. The V gene is TRBV6-2 or TRBV6-3, the J gene TRBJ2-7; TRBD1 agrees at 7 bases. The CDR3 runs 14 residues. Germline CDR1 MNHEY, CDR2 SVGEGT. The V and J ends lost 0 bases and 2 bases, in that order; junction bases with no gene match: 1. This CDR3 reads CASSYSTGPYEQYF. For the CDR3, the DNA is TGTGCCAGCAGTTACTCGACAGGGCCCTACGAGCAGTACTTC.

With regard to this clonotype: A junction boundary mismatches the germline segment, possibly from a read error. V gene TRBV7-2 combines with J gene TRBJ2-5; D perhaps matches TRBD2 (5 bases). Germline lookup yields CDR1 SGHTA and CDR2 FQGNSA. CDR3 length: 14 residues. This CDR3 reads CVSSFYSVQETQYF. DNA for the CDR3: TGTGTCAGCAGCTTTTATAGCGTACAAGAGACCCAGTACTTC.

The table lists this clonotype with many counts. CDR3 loop: CASSLSLNTEAFF. CDR3 DNA sequence: TGTGCCAGCAGCTTAAGTTTGAACACTGAAGCTTTCTTT. The chain recombines TRBV27 with TRBJ1-1; D not resolved. Germline CDR1 is MNHEY and CDR2 is SMNVEV (reference sequence). The CDR3 contains 13 residues. The ends were cut back, 6 bases at V and 0 bases at J, with 8 bases in the middle.

This clonotype was counted between two and nine times. The rearrangement uses TRBV7-6 and TRBJ2-3; TRBD2 aligns across 10 bases. Germline CDR1 reads SGHVS; CDR2 reads FNYEAQ. This CDR3 is 13 amino acids long. The DNA for the CDR3 is TGTGCAGTTAGCGGGGGGCCCGTGAATACGCAGTATTTT. This sequence encodes CAVSGGPVNTQYF.